The rows below give T cell receptor beta chains drawn from one sample of a study of blood T cell repertoires in COVID-19. TCRdb's copy holds only in-frame clones and misses some; the assay was immunoSEQ multiplex PCR. This sample has tens of thousands of clones; less than 90% occur once, and the top ten carry 17%. The material sequenced was peripheral blood. All receptors derive from a woman aged 55 to 70 with active COVID-19. Both conserved end residues are part of each CDR3. A D gene is named only where the DNA matches it firmly. Only part of the rows carry a size: once, few, many, or a class if the clone is expanded.

J,length,size,D,V,DNA,CDR3
TRBJ1-4,15,few,-,TRBV5-1,TGCGCCAGCAGCTTGGAGGGGGTGAGAGGTGAAAAACTGTTTTTT,CASSLEGVRGEKLFF
TRBJ2-2,13,-,TRBD2,TRBV28,TGTGCCGGACTAGCGGGGAACACCGGGGAGCTGTTTTTT,CAGLAGNTGELFF
TRBJ2-3,15,-,-,TRBV7-2,TGTGCCAGCAGCCCGCAGTGGCGGGAAGTAGATACGCAGTATTTT,CASSPQWREVDTQYF
TRBJ2-4,18,-,TRBD1,TRBV5-8,TGTGCCAGCAGGGGGGACAGGACCAGAGCTTTAGCCAAAAACATTCAGTACTTC,CASRGDRTRALAKNIQYF
TRBJ1-5,15,-,TRBD1,TRBV7-8,TGTGCCAGCAGCTCAACAGGGGTGCGCAATCAGCCCCAGCATTTT,CASSSTGVRNQPQHF
TRBJ1-5,16,-,TRBD1,TRBV5-8,TGTGCCAGCAGCATGACCGTATCTAGGGGGGACAGGCCCCAGCATTTT,CASSMTVSRGDRPQHF
TRBJ2-1,15,-,-,TRBV24-1,TGTGCCACCAGTGATGAGGGTCAACCCCGGAATGAGCAGTTCTTC,CATSDEGQPRNEQFF
TRBJ1-2,13,-,TRBD1,TRBV30,TGTGCCTGGATCGGGACAGTTACTTATGGCTACACCTTC,CAWIGTVTYGYTF
TRBJ2-2,13,-,TRBD1,TRBV7-3,TGTGCCAGCAGCCTACAGGGGACCGGGGAGCTGTTTTTT,CASSLQGTGELFF
TRBJ2-1,16,-,TRBD2,TRBV18,TGTGCCAGCTCACCTGGATGGGGGGGCTCCTACAATGAGCAGTTCTTC,CASSPGWGGSYNEQFF
TRBJ1-5,15,-,TRBD1,TRBV4-1,TGCGCCAGCAGCCAAGGATACAGGGGGAATCAGCCCCAGCATTTT,CASSQGYRGNQPQHF
TRBJ2-3,15,-,-,TRBV18,TGTGCCAGCTCACCCTTGGGAGGAGCTTCAGATACGCAGTATTTT,CASSPLGGASDTQYF
TRBJ2-1,16,-,TRBD2,TRBV19,TGTGCCAGTAGCCTTGCCCGGACTAGCGGTTACAATGAGCAGTTCTTC,CASSLARTSGYNEQFF
TRBJ1-1,14,-,-,TRBV7-2,TGTGCCAGCAGCTTAGTAGCCCGGGAGAATGAAGCTTTCTTT,CASSLVARENEAFF
TRBJ2-7,15,few,TRBD1,TRBV28,TGTGCCAGCAGACGACAGGGGCCGAGCTCCTACGAGCAGTACTTC,CASRRQGPSSYEQYF
TRBJ2-5,16,-,TRBD1,TRBV5-1,TGCGCCAGCAGCCTACCACAGGGGGCAGGGGGAGAGACCCAGTACTTC,CASSLPQGAGGETQYF
TRBJ1-2,14,few,TRBD1,TRBV7-2,TGTGCCAGCAGCTTCCCGGACAGGGGACGAGGCTACACCTTC,CASSFPDRGRGYTF
TRBJ2-2,17,-,TRBD1,TRBV7-3,TGTGCCAGCAGCTCCTTCCTCGGACAGGGACGGACCGGGGAGCTGTTTTTT,CASSSFLGQGRTGELFF
TRBJ2-1,12,-,-,TRBV28,TGTGCCAGCAGTTTAAACAGCAATGAGCAGTTCTTC,CASSLNSNEQFF
TRBJ2-5,14,-,TRBD2,TRBV5-1,TGCGCCAGCAGCTTCTCAGGGAGGGGAGAGACCCAGTACTTC,CASSFSGRGETQYF
TRBJ2-2,15,-,-,TRBV18,TGTGCCAGCTCACCACAGGGGTCAAACACCGGGGAGCTGTTTTTT,CASSPQGSNTGELFF
TRBJ2-7,15,-,-,TRBV18,TGTGCCAGCTCACTATCGACTGGCAGCTCCTACGAGCAGTACTTC,CASSLSTGSSYEQYF
TRBJ2-2,13,-,-,TRBV10-1,TGCGCCAGCGGACGGGGGAACACCGGGGAGCTGTTTTTT,CASGRGNTGELFF
TRBJ1-2,14,-,TRBD1,TRBV30,TGTGCCTGGAGTGCATACAGGGGGAACTATGGCTACACCTTC,CAWSAYRGNYGYTF
TRBJ2-5,14,-,-,TRBV7-9,TGTGCCAGCAGCACCTGGACAGTGGCAGAGACCCAGTACTTC,CASSTWTVAETQYF
TRBJ1-1,18,-,-,TRBV18,TGTGCCAGCTCACCACGATCCCTTTCTGGGACTGTGAACACTGAAGCTTTCTTT,CASSPRSLSGTVNTEAFF
TRBJ2-7,12,-,TRBD1,TRBV28,TGTGCCACCGGACAGGGGTCCTACGAGCAGTACTTC,CATGQGSYEQYF